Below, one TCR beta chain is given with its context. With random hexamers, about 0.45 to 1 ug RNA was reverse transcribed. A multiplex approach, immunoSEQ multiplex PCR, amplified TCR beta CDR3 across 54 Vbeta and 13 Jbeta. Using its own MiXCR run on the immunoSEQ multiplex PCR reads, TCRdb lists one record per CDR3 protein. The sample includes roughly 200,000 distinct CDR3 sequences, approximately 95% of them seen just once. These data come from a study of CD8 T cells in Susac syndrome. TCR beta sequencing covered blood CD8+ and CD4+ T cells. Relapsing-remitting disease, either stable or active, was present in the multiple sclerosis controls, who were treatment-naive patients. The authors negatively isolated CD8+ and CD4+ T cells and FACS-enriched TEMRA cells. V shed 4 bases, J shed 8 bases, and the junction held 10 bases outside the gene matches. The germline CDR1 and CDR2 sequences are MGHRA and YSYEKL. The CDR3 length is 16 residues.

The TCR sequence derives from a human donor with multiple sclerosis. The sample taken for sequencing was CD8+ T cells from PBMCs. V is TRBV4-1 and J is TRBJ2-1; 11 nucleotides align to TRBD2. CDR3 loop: CASSPQLAGVIDEQFF. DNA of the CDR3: TGCGCCAGCAGCCCGCAACTAGCGGGAGTTATAGATGAGCAGTTCTTC.